This T cell receptor beta chain was captured by sequencing in a study of technical replicates of blood from a handful of donors. The V end was cut by 1 base, the J end by 2 bases, with 9 bases between. There are 14 residues in the CDR3. CDR1 and CDR2 (germline): SGHVS, FNYEAQ. Using immunoSEQ multiplex PCR, the repertoire was profiled, and TCRdb retains in-frame clones only, with some absent. The data contain tens of thousands of clones, roughly 95% of them singletons. The receptor comes from a human donor in good health. The chain links TRBV7-6 to TRBJ2-7; D unclear. Sequencing was performed on T cells isolated from PBMCs. The CDR3: CASSLVSGTYEQYF. The DNA of the CDR3 is TGTGCCAGCAGCTTAGTGTCAGGTACCTACGAGCAGTACTTC.